These 32 T cell receptor beta chains share one sample of origin, sequenced in a study of beta chain features in type 1 diabetes. TCRB transcripts that were expressed got sequenced, as all of the isolated RNA had been reverse transcribed. Method: immunoSEQ multiplex PCR; TCRdb's copy keeps in-frame clones and lacks some. The sample lists fewer than 400,000 clones; under 8.5% were seen once. Input material: central memory CD4+ T cells from blood. These TCRs come from a woman younger than 35 in good health.

The rearrangement uses TRBV6-1 and TRBJ2-5; D is unclear. The CDR3 has 15 residues. The germline V gene encodes CDR1 MNHNS and CDR2 SASEGT. Trimming took off 1 base at V and 2 bases at J, with 11 bases between the two ends. The CDR3 sequence is CASSEDYLLQETQYF. The CDR3 DNA sequence: TGTGCCAGCAGTGAAGACTACCTCCTTCAAGAGACCCAGTACTTC.

This clone was recorded a few times. This specimen includes other DNA sequences encoding the same CDR3. This chain uses TRBV6-6 with TRBJ1-1; 8 bases agree with TRBD1. The germline V gene encodes CDR1 MNHNY and CDR2 SVGAGI (reference sequence). The CDR3 sequence is 13 residues long. Trimming removed 6 bases from V and 4 bases from J; junction bases left unmatched: 4. The CDR3 region has the DNA TGTGCCAGCAGAGGACAGGGTGTCACTGAAGCTTTCTTT. Translated, it gives CASRGQGVTEAFF.

This clone was seen more than once but under ten times. V usage is TRBV11-3 and J usage is TRBJ2-3, with D possibly TRBD2 on 5 matching bases. This CDR3 has 16 residues. V was pared by 1 base and J by 3 bases, with 14 bases between. Germline CDR1 SGHNT, CDR2 YENEEA. The CDR3 coding sequence is TGTGCCAGCAGCTTAGGAAACGGGCCGGGAACAGATACGCAGTATTTT. The encoded protein is CASSLGNGPGTDTQYF.

Comments on this clone: Within the sample, other DNA sequences also encode this same CDR3. This rearrangement joins TRBV4-2 to TRBJ2-5; TRBD2 matches at 11 bases. V dropped 4 bases and J dropped 1; count of bases not matched to a gene: 2. The CDR3 sequence is 15 residues long. CDR1 and CDR2 (germline): LGHNA, YNFKEQ. The CDR3 spells CASSPGTSGQETQYF. CDR3 coding DNA: TGTGCCAGCAGCCCCGGGACTAGCGGCCAAGAGACCCAGTACTTC.

In this sample, this clone turned up a few times. The chain links TRBV10-3 to TRBJ2-2, with TRBD2 matching over 8 bases. The length of the CDR3 is 15 residues. With 5 bases clipped from V and 0 bases from J, the junction kept 2 bases outside the gene matches. Germline V lookup: CDR1 ENHRY, CDR2 SYGVKD. CDR3 sequence: CAISREGANTGELFF. CDR3 DNA sequence: TGTGCCATCAGTCGGGAGGGAGCGAACACCGGGGAGCTGTTTTTT.

The chain carries TRBV9 and TRBJ2-7; 8 nucleotides agree with TRBD2. The germline CDR1 and CDR2 sequences are SGDLS and YYNGEE. J lost 4 bases, V lost 2 bases, and 8 bases had no gene match. The CDR3 spans 15 residues. The CDR3, as DNA: TGTGCCAGCAGCGTTGGGGCAGCGGGAGATTACGAGCAGTACTTC. Translation gives CASSVGAAGDYEQYF. Full variable domain (missing parts from reference TRBV9 and TRBJ2-7): DSGVTQTPKHLITATGQRVTLRCSPRSGDLSVYWYQQSLDQGLQFLIQYYNGEERAKGNILERFSAQQFPDLHSELNLSSLELGDSALYFCASSVGAAGDYEQYFGPGTRLTVT.

The V and J genes are TRBV19 and TRBJ2-7; possibly TRBD2 for D (5 bases). The germline V gene has CDR1 LNHDA and CDR2 SQIVND (reference sequence). The CDR3 is 14 residues long. V was trimmed by 5 bases and J by 4 bases, leaving 15 bases between them. This CDR3 reads CASSPSQRAYEQYF. Here the CDR3 DNA reads TGTGCCAGTAGTCCTAGCCAACGCGCTTACGAGCAGTACTTC.

The J gene is TRBJ2-5, the V gene TRBV7-9, with D possibly called TRBD1 or TRBD2 (5 bases each). Germline values: CDR1 SEHNR, CDR2 FQNEAQ (reference sequence). Trimming stripped 7 bases from V and 2 bases from J, with 23 bases between. The CDR3 has 17 residues. CDR3 DNA: TGTGCCAGCACCCCCTACTCCCCCGGGGCTGGGCAAGAGACCCAGTACTTC. Amino acids: CASTPYSPGAGQETQYF.

This clone was observed a handful of times. The V and J genes are TRBV5-1 and TRBJ2-5; a weak D match, TRBD2 (6 bases). The ends were cut back, 3 bases at V and 5 bases at J, with 11 bases in the middle. This CDR3 has 13 amino acids. Germline V gives CDR1 SGHRS, CDR2 YFSETQ. The CDR3 here is CASSWRGEETQYF. CDR3 DNA: TGCGCCAGCAGCTGGAGGGGAGAGGAGACCCAGTACTTC.

The chain has TRBV28 and TRBJ1-4; D possibly corresponds to TRBD1 (6 bases). V lost 6 bases and J 5 bases, leaving 10 bases between the germline ends. This CDR3 region has 13 residues. Germline assignment: CDR1 MDHEN and CDR2 SYDVKM. Here the CDR3 reads CASSQGQNEKLFF. CDR3 DNA: TGTGCCAGCAGCCAAGGACAGAATGAAAAACTGTTTTTT.

The chain has TRBV7-3 and TRBJ1-1; D is uncertain. The V gene lost 5 bases and the J gene lost 1 base, with 11 bases spanning the gap. The CDR3 length is 14 residues. The germline V gene encodes CDR1 SGHTA and CDR2 FQGTGA. The DNA of the CDR3 is TGTGCCAGCAGCCAGACCGACACGAACACTGAAGCTTTCTTT. Translation: CASSQTDTNTEAFF.

The CDR3 loop reads CAISESGTSSSGANVLTF. CDR3 sequence (DNA): TGTGCCATCAGTGAGTCTGGGACGTCATCCTCTGGGGCCAACGTCCTGACTTTC. The chain is built from TRBV10-3 and TRBJ2-6; D tentatively reads TRBD1 or TRBD2 (5 bases each). This CDR3 has 18 residues. V shed 0 bases and J shed 0 bases, with 12 bases lying between them. CDR1 and CDR2 (germline): ENHRY, SYGVKD.

This clone was counted only a few times. V and J are TRBV9 and TRBJ2-7; D gene ambiguous. CDR1 and CDR2 (germline): SGDLS, YYNGEE. CDR3 length equals 13 residues. V lost 3 bases, J lost 6 bases, and 13 bases lay in between. The CDR3 DNA reads TGTGCCAGCAGCGATGTCCCCCAATCCGAGCAGTACTTC. This translates into CASSDVPQSEQYF.

This clone was observed a few times. This chain uses TRBV7-2 with TRBJ2-2; D may correspond to TRBD1 or TRBD2 (5 bases each). The V end lost 5 bases, the J end lost 5 bases, and 12 bases lay between the germline ends. Germline V gene data show CDR1 as SGHTA and CDR2 as FQGNSA. The CDR3 consists of 14 residues. CDR3 protein: CASSLQGRTGELFF. DNA of the CDR3: TGTGCCAGCAGCCTCCAGGGACGTACCGGGGAGCTGTTTTTT. Full variable domain (rest looked up from reference TRBV7-2 and TRBJ2-2): GAGVSQSPSNKVTEKGKDVELRCDPISGHTALYWYRQSLGQGLEFLIYFQGNSAPDKSGLPSDRFSAERTGGSVSTLTIQRTQQEDSAVYLCASSLQGRTGELFFGEGSRLTVL.

This clone was counted between two and nine times. This sequence joins TRBV29-1 and TRBJ1-2; D is unclear. The CDR3 is 12 amino acids. V shed 7 bases and J shed 5 bases, with 14 bases lying between them. CDR1 is SQVTM and CDR2 is ANQGSEA in the germline V gene. The CDR3 DNA reads TGCAGCGCCGTTCGGGGTCAGTATGGCTACACCTTC. Amino acid sequence: CSAVRGQYGYTF.

There are a few counts of this clone. This sample includes further DNA sequences coding for the same CDR3. The gene calls are TRBV7-2 and TRBJ2-7; a possible D gene is TRBD2 (5 bases). The ends were cut back, 0 bases at V and 2 bases at J, with 11 bases in the middle. The germline CDR1 and CDR2 sequences are SGHTA and FQGNSA. The CDR3 has 15 residues. The CDR3 DNA reads TGTGCCAGCAGCTTAGCGCTACTAGGTGCCTACGAGCAGTACTTC. Protein sequence: CASSLALLGAYEQYF.

The chain has TRBV11-2 and TRBJ2-7; D might be TRBD2 (6 bases). Per germline, CDR1 SGHAT and CDR2 FQNNGV. The CDR3 totals 12 residues. V lost 1 base to trimming and J lost 7 bases, with 8 bases between them. CDR3 nucleotide sequence: TGTGCCAGCAGCTTAGCAGGGAGGGAGCAGTACTTC. This codes for CASSLAGREQYF.

This clone was picked up a small number of times. This chain connects TRBV6-1 to TRBJ2-1; the D gene is possibly TRBD1 (5 bases). The CDR3 runs 15 residues. V was trimmed by 5 bases and J by 0 bases, leaving 11 bases between them. Per germline, CDR1 MNHNS and CDR2 SASEGT. CDR3 DNA: TGTGCCAGCAGTTTGTGGGGCAGCTCCTACAATGAGCAGTTCTTC. Encoded protein: CASSLWGSSYNEQFF.

CDR3 sequence reads: CSVEIGGAGGNQPQHF. DNA for the CDR3: TGCAGCGTTGAAATTGGAGGGGCAGGGGGCAATCAGCCCCAGCATTTT. The J gene is TRBJ1-5, the V gene TRBV29-1; D possibly corresponds to TRBD1 (6 bases). Trimming cost V 2 bases and J 2 bases, with 16 bases left between them. CDR1 and CDR2 from the germline V gene are SQVTM and ANQGSEA. This CDR3 region has 16 residues.

This clone was detected only a few times. J is TRBJ2-1 and V is TRBV5-4; TRBD2 aligns across 10 bases. Germline assignment: CDR1 SGHNT and CDR2 YYREEE (reference sequence). CDR3 length: 16 amino acids. V lost 4 bases and J lost 6; bases outside the gene matches: 10. Here the CDR3 reads CASSQDGLAGVNEQFF. The DNA for the CDR3 is TGTGCCAGCAGCCAAGATGGGCTAGCGGGAGTCAATGAGCAGTTCTTC. The entire variable domain, with the rest obtained from reference TRBV5-4 and TRBJ2-1, is as follows: ETGVTQSPTHLIKTRGQQVTLRCSSQSGHNTVSWYQQALGQGPQFIFQYYREEENGRGNFPPRFSGLQFPNYSSELNVNALELDDSALYLCASSQDGLAGVNEQFFGPGTRLTVL.

The sample holds a few counts of this clone. The chain joins TRBV28 to TRBJ2-5; D is possibly TRBD1 (8 bases). The germline CDR1 and CDR2 sequences are MDHEN and SYDVKM. The CDR3 spans 15 residues. Trimming pared 9 bases from V and 2 bases from J, leaving 19 bases between. Here the CDR3 reads CARRPTGEGQETQYF. CDR3 nucleotide sequence: TGTGCCAGACGACCGACAGGGGAGGGACAAGAGACCCAGTACTTC.

This clone was recorded a few times. The rearrangement links TRBV18 to TRBJ2-1; D is unresolved. Germline CDR1 and CDR2: KGHSH and LQKENI. The length of the CDR3 is 16 residues. The V end was cut by 1 base, the J end by 2 bases, with 12 bases between. CDR3: CASSPRAGPPYNEQFF. The CDR3 coding sequence is TGTGCCAGCTCACCACGCGCAGGTCCACCCTACAATGAGCAGTTCTTC.

There are a few counts of this clone. The rearrangement joins TRBV18 to TRBJ1-5; TRBD1 is a possible D gene (5 bases). Looked up from germline, CDR1 is KGHSH and CDR2 is LQKENI. CDR3 length equals 15 residues. V was cut by 8 bases and J by 3 bases, with 17 bases left in between. In nucleotides, the CDR3 is TGTGCCAGCGCCGCCCGGGGCGCTCTCAATCAGCCCCAGCATTTT. Translating gives CASAARGALNQPQHF.

This clone has only one observation. The chain employs TRBV5-6 and TRBJ2-2, with D unresolved. The CDR3 has 14 amino acids. CDR1 and CDR2 from the germline V gene are SGHDT and YYEEEE. The V end was cut by 0 bases, the J end by 4 bases, with 7 bases between. The CDR3 nucleotides read TGTGCCAGCAGCTTGGATATCTTCACCGGGGAGCTGTTTTTT. As protein: CASSLDIFTGELFF.

This clone was observed a handful of times. The V gene is TRBV4-2, the J gene TRBJ1-1, with D unresolved. Deletions cut 0 bases from V and 3 bases from J, with 11 bases between. The CDR3 loop spans 15 amino acids. The germline gives CDR1 LGHNA, CDR2 YNFKEQ. The DNA for the CDR3 is TGTGCCAGCAGCCAAGATATCCGCATTGACACTGAAGCTTTCTTT. Translation gives CASSQDIRIDTEAFF.

The genes are TRBV7-3 and TRBJ2-1; the D is unclear. Germline values: CDR1 SGHTA, CDR2 FQGTGA. This CDR3 spans 13 amino acids. The germline V and J ends were trimmed by 5 bases and 9 bases, with 14 bases remaining between them. CDR3 amino acids: CASSRGRESEQFF. DNA for the CDR3: TGTGCCAGCAGCAGAGGTCGCGAGAGTGAGCAGTTCTTC.

The chain employs TRBV10-3 and TRBJ2-2; the match to TRBD2 covers 10 bases. The germline V gene encodes CDR1 ENHRY and CDR2 SYGVKD. The J segment lost 6 bases and the V segment lost 9 bases, leaving 10 bases of the junction unmatched. The length of the CDR3 is 15 residues. This CDR3 reads CAISEREGLSGELFF. In DNA form, the CDR3 reads TGTGCCATTTCTGAGCGGGAGGGCCTGTCCGGGGAGCTGTTTTTT.

The rearrangement uses TRBV5-1 and TRBJ2-5; D may match TRBD1 or TRBD2 (5 bases each). The germline V gene has CDR1 SGHRS and CDR2 YFSETQ. V lost 0 bases to trimming and J lost 1 base, with 10 bases between them. This CDR3 has 15 amino acids. CDR3 bases: TGCGCCAGCAGCTTGGCGGGACCGTTCCAAGAGACCCAGTACTTC. It is translated as CASSLAGPFQETQYF.

In its sample, this clone was seen a few times. The chain joins TRBV2 to TRBJ1-5, with D hard to call. The germline CDR1 and CDR2 sequences are SNHLY and FYNNEI. The CDR3 has 13 amino acids. Deletions cut 6 bases from V and 4 bases from J, with 10 bases between. CDR3 loop: CASRGIPNQPQHF. The CDR3 DNA is TGTGCCAGCAGAGGGATTCCGAATCAGCCCCAGCATTTT. Together with reference TRBV2 and TRBJ1-5, the CDR3 gives the full variable domain: EPEVTQTPSHQVTQMGQEVILRCVPISNHLYFYWYRQILGQKVEFLVSFYNNEISEKSEIFDDQFSVERPDGSNFTLKIRSTKLEDSAMYFCASRGIPNQPQHFGDGTRLSIL.

The V call is TRBV7-9, the J call TRBJ1-1, with D possibly matching TRBD1 (6 bases). Trimming pared 11 bases from V and 1 base from J, leaving 14 bases between. The germline V gene encodes CDR1 SEHNR and CDR2 FQNEAQ (reference sequence). The CDR3 spans 13 residues. The CDR3 region is CAGSKQGNTEAFF. Written as DNA, the CDR3 is TGTGCCGGATCGAAACAGGGGAACACTGAAGCTTTCTTT.

There are a few counts of this clone. The rearrangement joins TRBV5-6 to TRBJ2-1; D is perhaps TRBD1 (6 bases). The germline V and J ends were trimmed by 5 bases and 12 bases, with 24 bases remaining between them. CDR3 length: 15 residues. Germline V lookup: CDR1 SGHDT, CDR2 YYEEEE. The CDR3 sequence is CASSEQGISALVQFF. The CDR3 region has the DNA TGTGCCAGCAGTGAACAGGGTATCTCCGCATTGGTGCAGTTCTTC.

The V gene is TRBV29-1, the J gene TRBJ2-5; D might be TRBD1 (6 bases). The germline V and J ends were trimmed by 7 bases and 4 bases, with 10 bases remaining between them. Germline lookup yields CDR1 SQVTM and CDR2 ANQGSEA. This CDR3 comprises 11 residues. The DNA of the CDR3 is TGCAGCGCCGGACAGAGAGAGACCCAGTACTTC. Its translation: CSAGQRETQYF.